Presented here are 27 T cell receptor beta chains from one specimen sequenced in a study of T cells after yellow fever vaccination. TCRdb reprocessed the 5' RACE reads with MiXCR, giving one entry per CDR3 protein. The sample yields 250,000 to 400,000 distinct CDR3 sequences, approximately 4.5% seen once. The starting material was PBMCs, obtained 15 days after the yellow fever booster vaccination. The receptors derive from a man aged 18 to 29 who received the YFV17D yellow fever vaccine.

The V gene is TRBV4-3, the J gene TRBJ2-7; D is perhaps TRBD1 (5 bases). The CDR3 loop spans 14 amino acids. V lost 1 base and J 2 bases, leaving 9 bases between the germline ends. CDR1 LGHNA and CDR2 YSLEER come from the germline V gene. CDR3 region: CASSQGMDTYEQYF. CDR3 DNA sequence: TGCGCCAGCAGCCAAGGGATGGACACCTACGAGCAGTACTTC.

This clonotype occurred many times. This chain uses TRBV27 with TRBJ1-2; 9 nucleotides match TRBD1. Germline CDR1 reads MNHEY; CDR2 reads SMNVEV (reference sequence). With 6 bases clipped from V and 7 bases from J, the junction kept 12 bases outside the gene matches. This CDR3 comprises 15 residues. CDR3 nucleotides: TGTGCCAGCAGACAGTTGACAGGGGGTTTGGGTGGCTACACCTTC. Translating gives CASRQLTGGLGGYTF.

Many counts were recorded for this clonotype. The V call is TRBV6-5, the J call TRBJ2-7; 12 positions match TRBD1. Germline CDR1 MNHEY, CDR2 SVGAGI. The CDR3 covers 11 residues. With 10 bases clipped from V and 6 bases from J, the junction kept 1 base outside the gene matches. The CDR3 sequence is CATGQGAEQYF. As DNA, the CDR3 is TGTGCCACGGGACAGGGGGCCGAGCAGTACTTC.

This clonotype was counted at least ten times. The J gene is TRBJ1-1, the V gene TRBV7-9; D gene unclear. V gave up 3 bases and J gave up 7 bases, with 12 bases separating them. Germline V gives CDR1 SEHNR, CDR2 FQNEAQ (reference sequence). This CDR3 is built from 13 residues. CDR3 sequence (DNA): TGTGCCAGCAGCTTTTGGGCAGAAAGTGAAGCTTTCTTT. As protein: CASSFWAESEAFF.

There are many counts of this clonotype. The chain recombines TRBV20-1 with TRBJ2-5; 8 nucleotides align to TRBD2. Germline CDR1 DFQATT, CDR2 SNEGSKA (reference sequence). V dropped 0 bases and J dropped 2; count of bases not matched to a gene: 5. The CDR3 spans 15 residues. CDR3 coding DNA: TGCAGTGCTAGAGATCCGCGGGGGGTACAAGAGACCCAGTACTTC. Its protein is CSARDPRGVQETQYF.

The chain combines TRBV5-4 with TRBJ1-2, with D unclear. Germline values: CDR1 SGHNT, CDR2 YYREEE (reference sequence). This CDR3 comprises 15 residues. V lost 1 base to trimming and J lost 8 bases, with 18 bases between them. The CDR3 here is CASSLLGGQVHGYTF. In nucleotides, the CDR3 is TGTGCCAGCAGCTTGCTGGGAGGTCAGGTCCACGGCTACACCTTC. Based on the CDR3 plus reference TRBV5-4 and TRBJ1-2, the full variable domain is ETGVTQSPTHLIKTRGQQVTLRCSSQSGHNTVSWYQQALGQGPQFIFQYYREEENGRGNFPPRFSGLQFPNYSSELNVNALELDDSALYLCASSLLGGQVHGYTFGSGTRLTVV.

This clonotype was seen more than once but under ten times. This sequence joins TRBV6-2 or TRBV6-3 and TRBJ2-5, with D perhaps matching TRBD1 (5 bases). CDR1 MNHEY and CDR2 SVGEGT come from the germline V gene. This CDR3 contains 15 residues. Trimming removed 5 bases from V and 4 bases from J, with 17 bases in between. CDR3 region: CASSTGDGWGETQYF. The CDR3 nucleotides read TGTGCCAGCAGTACAGGAGACGGTTGGGGAGAGACCCAGTACTTC.

A remark on this clonotype: A clone one base away is much larger, so this may be a read error. The gene calls are TRBV7-9 and TRBJ2-2; 10 positions match TRBD1. CDR3 length: 15 amino acids. Germline assignment: CDR1 SEHNR and CDR2 FQNEAQ (reference sequence). The DNA of the CDR3 is TGTGCCTGCAGCTTGGGACAGGGGTTCACCGGGGAGCTGTTTTTT. This encodes CACSLGQGFTGELFF. Complete variable domain (other parts from reference TRBV7-9 and TRBJ2-2): DTGVSQNPRHKITKRGQNVTFRCDPISEHNRLYWYRQTLGQGPEFLTYFQNEAQLEKSRLLSDRFSAERPKGSFSTLEIQRTEQGDSAMYLCACSLGQGFTGELFFGEGSRLTVL.

This clonotype was recorded many times. V usage is TRBV20-1 and J usage is TRBJ2-1; 12 nucleotides match TRBD2. The CDR3 has 14 amino acids. The V and J ends lost 5 bases and 8 bases, in that order; junction bases with no gene match: 7. CDR1 DFQATT and CDR2 SNEGSKA come from the germline V gene (reference sequence). CDR3 protein: CSAGRLAGAHEQFF. The CDR3 bases are TGCAGTGCTGGGAGACTAGCGGGGGCGCATGAGCAGTTCTTC.

This clonotype was detected a few times. This chain joins TRBV5-1 and TRBJ2-5; 12 nucleotides align to TRBD2. Per the germline V gene, CDR1 is SGHRS and CDR2 is YFSETQ. With 4 bases clipped from V and 1 base from J, the junction kept 11 bases outside the gene matches. CDR3 length: 18 residues. CDR3 bases: TGCGCCAGCAGCCCACCCCCAAAGACTAGCGGGGGCCAAGAGACCCAGTACTTC. It encodes CASSPPPKTSGGQETQYF.

This clonotype was found a few times. The chain has TRBV6-2 or TRBV6-3 and TRBJ1-3, with D perhaps TRBD1 (6 bases). The CDR3 is made up of 16 amino acids. V was pared by 9 bases and J by 0 bases, with 18 bases between. Germline V gene lookup returns CDR1 MNHEY and CDR2 SVGEGT. For the CDR3, the DNA is TGTGCCAGTGAACACCTCACAGGGAGCTCTGGAAACACCATATATTTT. This gives the protein CASEHLTGSSGNTIYF.

This clonotype has ten or more counts. The chain combines TRBV7-2 with TRBJ2-3; TRBD2 aligns across 9 bases. The CDR3 totals 15 residues. In germline, CDR1 is SGHTA, CDR2 FQGNSA. The ends lost 4 bases at V and 1 base at J; junction bases unmatched: 3. CDR3: CASSSIAGGTDTQYF. The CDR3 nucleotides read TGTGCCAGCAGCTCGATAGCGGGGGGCACAGATACGCAGTATTTT. Variable domain in full (rest from reference TRBV7-2 and TRBJ2-3): GAGVSQSPSNKVTEKGKDVELRCDPISGHTALYWYRQSLGQGLEFLIYFQGNSAPDKSGLPSDRFSAERTGGSVSTLTIQRTQQEDSAVYLCASSSIAGGTDTQYFGPGTRLTVL.

V is TRBV21-1 and J is TRBJ1-5; the table names TRBD1, a call not compared with the DNA. TRBV21-1 is a recognized pseudogene. This CDR3 contains 17 residues. CDR3 in amino acids: CASSIDMGRPLNQPQHF. In DNA, the CDR3 is TGTGCCAGCAGCATCGATATGGGCAGGCCCCTCAATCAGCCCCAGCATTTT.

In its sample, this clonotype was seen many times. The rearrangement links TRBV27 to TRBJ2-5, with 11 bases lining up with TRBD1. This CDR3 is 16 amino acids long. The germline gives CDR1 MNHEY, CDR2 SMNVEV (reference sequence). V lost 4 bases to trimming and J lost 1 base; unmatched junction nucleotides: 5. The CDR3 nucleotides read TGTGCCAGCAGTTATGGGACAGGGGGGGCCCAAGAGACCCAGTACTTC. Its translation is CASSYGTGGAQETQYF.

Only a few counts were recorded for this clonotype. J is TRBJ2-1 and V is TRBV7-3; 7 nucleotides align to TRBD1. CDR3 size: 15 residues. The V gene end was trimmed by 5 bases and the J gene end by 4 bases; junction bases not matched to a gene: 8. Germline CDR1 reads SGHTA; CDR2 reads FQGTGA. The chain's CDR3 is CASSLRRQGYNEQFF. CDR3 DNA sequence: TGTGCCAGCAGCCTCCGGAGACAGGGATACAATGAGCAGTTCTTC.

The genes are TRBV16 and TRBJ2-5; D is unclear. CDR3 length: 14 residues. V lost 4 bases, J lost 2 bases, and 11 bases lay in between. CDR1 and CDR2 from the germline V gene are KGHSY and FQNENV. The CDR3 DNA reads TGTGCCAGCAGCCCGGCAGAAAGACAAGAGACCCAGTACTTC. Protein product: CASSPAERQETQYF.

In this sample, this clonotype turned up a few times. The gene calls are TRBV5-1 and TRBJ2-1; a possible D gene is TRBD2 (6 bases). The ends were cut back, 1 base at V and 7 bases at J, with 12 bases in the middle. This CDR3 spans 14 amino acids. CDR1 and CDR2 (germline): SGHRS, YFSETQ. DNA of the CDR3: TGCGCCAGCAGCTTGACTGGGACTCAGAATGAGCAGTTCTTC. Protein sequence: CASSLTGTQNEQFF.

There are many counts of this clonotype. The chain carries TRBV7-9 and TRBJ1-1, with a possible D match to TRBD1 (6 bases). Trimming took 5 bases from V and 6 from J, leaving 7 bases between them. The CDR3 sequence is 11 residues long. Germline V gene lookup returns CDR1 SEHNR and CDR2 FQNEAQ (reference sequence). CDR3 DNA: TGTGCCAGCAGCCCAGGGGCTGAAGCTTTCTTT. It translates to CASSPGAEAFF.

This clonotype was found a few times. The chain has TRBV7-2 and TRBJ2-3; weak D call: TRBD1 (5 bases). CDR1 SGHTA and CDR2 FQGNSA come from the germline V gene. Trimming removed 5 bases from V and 0 bases from J, with 9 bases in between. The CDR3 sequence is 14 residues long. CDR3 residues: CASSIGASTDTQYF. CDR3 nucleotide sequence: TGTGCCAGCAGCATAGGGGCTAGCACAGATACGCAGTATTTT.

This clonotype came up a few times. The V and J genes are TRBV21-1 and TRBJ2-5; the table assigns TRBD1, which was not confirmed against the DNA. TRBV21-1 is flagged as a pseudogene. There are 14 residues in the CDR3. The CDR3 region has the DNA TGTGCCAGCAGCACTACAGGGCTGGAAGAGACCCAGTACTTC. It specifies CASSTTGLEETQYF.

This sequence joins TRBV7-2 and TRBJ2-1; D not certain. Deletions cut 1 base from V and 6 bases from J, with 16 bases between. Germline CDR1 is SGHTA and CDR2 is FQGNSA. CDR3 length: 16 amino acids. In nucleotides, the CDR3 is TGTGCCAGCAGCTTAGTTGGCGGCGCCCCCCGCAATGAGCAGTTCTTC. Its protein is CASSLVGGAPRNEQFF.

The chain recombines TRBV12-3 or TRBV12-4 with TRBJ1-3, with 9 bases aligning to TRBD1. The CDR3 runs to 14 residues. With V trimmed by 7 bases and J by 3 bases, 4 bases remained unmatched. The CDR3 sequence is CASKRQGVGNTIYF. The CDR3 nucleotides read TGTGCCAGCAAAAGACAGGGGGTTGGAAACACCATATATTTT.

Many counts were recorded for this clonotype. V and J are TRBV29-1 and TRBJ1-2; D possibly corresponds to TRBD1 (6 bases). Germline V CDR1 and CDR2: SQVTM, ANQGSEA. The CDR3 spans 12 residues. Trimming removed 3 bases from V and 3 bases from J, with 8 bases in between. This CDR3 is CSVDPGDYGYTF. The CDR3 bases are TGCAGCGTTGATCCAGGGGACTATGGCTACACCTTC.

This clonotype was observed at least ten times. The rearrangement joins TRBV4-1 to TRBJ2-7; 11 bases align to TRBD1. The junction had 4 bases not matched to a gene; V was cut back by 0 bases and J by 0 bases. CDR1 and CDR2 from the germline V gene are MGHRA and YSYEKL. The CDR3 covers 17 residues. CDR3 DNA: TGCGCCAGCAGCCAAGAAGTGGGGACAGGGGGCTCCTACGAGCAGTACTTC. Protein: CASSQEVGTGGSYEQYF.

This clonotype was observed many times. The chain recombines TRBV7-9 with TRBJ2-3; D is unresolved. CDR1 is SEHNR, CDR2 FQNEAQ, per germline (reference sequence). Trimming stripped 5 bases from V and 3 bases from J, with 9 bases between. The CDR3 consists of 13 residues. The CDR3 spells CASSDPRTDTQYF. The CDR3 DNA reads TGTGCCAGCAGCGACCCTAGAACAGATACGCAGTATTTT.

For this clonotype: This clone may be a read error of a much larger clone one base away. In this CDR3 the conserved last residue, phenylalanine or tryptophan, is missing, so a read error is likely. This chain connects TRBV20-1 to TRBJ2-5; D is undetermined. V was cut by 2 bases and J by 2 bases, with 12 bases left in between. Germline loops: CDR1 DFQATT, CDR2 SNEGSKA (reference sequence). CDR3 length: 14 residues. For the CDR3, the DNA is TGCAGTGCTAGAAAGGCGACGGCACAAGAGACCCAGTACTAC. The encoded protein is CSARKATAQETQYY.

CDR3 sequence: CASSFTSRGEQYV. DNA for the CDR3: TGTGCCAGCAGCTTTACCAGCAGGGGCGAGCAGTACGTC. The V and J genes are TRBV7-2 and TRBJ2-7; possibly TRBD1 for D (6 bases). Trimming stripped 3 bases from V and 6 bases from J, with 12 bases between. Germline lookup yields CDR1 SGHTA and CDR2 FQGNSA. This CDR3 is built from 13 residues.